This T cell receptor (beta chain) was retrieved from a study of blood T cell repertoires in COVID-19 (dated by TCRdb to the early 2020s). Study-wide context: The collaborator samples originated in the United States, Italy and Spain and spanned the acute and convalescent phases of COVID-19. Samples were obtained from the ongoing ImmuneRACE study (first 160 participants) and from about 1,300 subjects provided by 6 global collaborators. The sample metadata nearly always contained a de-identified subject ID, COVID-19 status, age in years and sex. A freely available public database, intended as a resource for researchers studying the immune response to SARS-CoV-2, is where the repertoires were released. Where HLA class I and class II types were available, the types were taken from metadata supplied by the sample provider, not from assay-based typing. Deeply sampled blood TCRbeta repertoires from subjects exposed to, actively infected with, or recovered from COVID-19 were included in the dataset. The material from the prospective study consisted of cDNA or gDNA derived from T cells, B-cell-depleted T cells, or PBMCs. Here is what the overall study found, with its caveats: The quantity of clinical and demographic metadata differed by source and by participant and was supplied without curation.

A remark on this clone: There is no known antigen for this receptor. Base quality data are lacking; no much larger clone is found one base away.

Whole blood was collected in K2EDTA tubes by collaborating institutions according to the institutions' own protocols. Collaborator samples were shipped for TCRbeta analysis as frozen whole blood, isolated PBMCs, or DNA extracted from either sample type. At the junction V is shortened by 6 bases and J by 4 bases; bases outside the gene matches: 3. From the cysteine up to the phenylalanine, the CDR3 has a length of 12 residues. Solely the CDR3 DNA is kept, with 36 bases framed from the first base. According to the germline V gene, CDR1 reads SQVTM and CDR2 reads ANQGSEA. TCRbeta CDR3 regions were amplified from genomic DNA using the immunoSEQ Assay, a bias-controlled multiplex PCR. As for the original processing: Within the assay, amplification of reference gene primers was used to estimate how many nucleated cells each sample contained. To quantify the absolute abundance of each unique TCRbeta CDR3 rearrangement, sequence reads were collapsed and filtered. Productive Simpson clonality was computed per sample as the square root of Simpson's diversity index over productive rearrangements. TCRdb holds this immuneACCESS table with in-frame rearrangements only. Some clones are missing; in checked studies, unresolved V genes explain under half, and the rest has no known cause. V and J calls and clone size are as listed in that table; D and trimming were resolved from the DNA. In this sample the table shows roughly 670,000 clones, about 87% of which occur a single time. The ten largest clonotypes hold roughly 0.25% of the sample.

The sequence was collected from a woman younger than 35 with acute or convalescent COVID-19. The source material was peripheral blood. This receptor chain uses TRBV29-1 and TRBJ1-2; the central 9 bases match TRBD1. DNA sequence: TGCAGCGTCTCGGACAGGGGCTATGGCTACACCTTC. The resulting protein is CSVSDRGYGYTF.